The 3 T cell receptor beta chains listed next were all sequenced from one sample in a study of response to subunit inactivated influenza vaccine. TCRdb ran MiXCR on the RT-PCR reads and lists one entry per CDR3 protein. The profile shows about 530,000 distinct CDR3 sequences, 10% to 15% of them singletons. The material was PBMCs from blood, obtained on the day of vaccination. Receptors originate from a man aged 45-60 years who received an inactivated influenza vaccine.

The rearrangement joins TRBV12-3 or TRBV12-4 to TRBJ1-4; tentatively, D is TRBD1 (6 bases). The CDR3 is 14 amino acids. V lost 3 bases to trimming and J lost 4 bases, with 9 bases between them. The CDR3 DNA is TGTGCCAGCAGTTTCCAGGGGATTAATGAAAAACTGTTTTTT. Translated: CASSFQGINEKLFF.

This clonotype occurred a few times. The chain joins TRBV6-2 or TRBV6-3 to TRBJ1-1, with D maybe TRBD1 (5 bases). V was pared by 4 bases and J by 6 bases, with 15 bases between. CDR1 is MNHEY, CDR2 SVGEGT, per germline. This CDR3 region has 14 residues. As DNA, the CDR3 is TGTGCCAGCAGTTGGGCGGAGCGAGGGGCTGAAGCTTTCTTT. Translated: CASSWAERGAEAFF.

V usage is TRBV4-3 and J usage is TRBJ1-5; the D gene is possibly TRBD1 (6 bases). The CDR3 sequence is 17 residues long. The V gene's germline CDR1 is LGHNA and CDR2 YSLEER. The ends were cut back, 1 base at V and 2 bases at J, with 15 bases in the middle. The CDR3 DNA reads TGCGCCAGCAGCCAAGTTCGTCACAGGGCGGGCAATCAGCCCCAGCATTTT. It specifies CASSQVRHRAGNQPQHF.